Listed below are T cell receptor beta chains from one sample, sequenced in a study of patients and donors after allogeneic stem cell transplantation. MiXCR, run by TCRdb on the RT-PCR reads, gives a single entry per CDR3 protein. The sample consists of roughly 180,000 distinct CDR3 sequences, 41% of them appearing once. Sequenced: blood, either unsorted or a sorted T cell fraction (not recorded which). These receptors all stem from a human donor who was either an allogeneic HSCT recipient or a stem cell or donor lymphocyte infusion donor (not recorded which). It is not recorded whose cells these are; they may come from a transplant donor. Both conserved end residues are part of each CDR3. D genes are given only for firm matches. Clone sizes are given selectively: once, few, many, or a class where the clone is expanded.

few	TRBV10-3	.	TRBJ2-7	TGTGCCATCAGTGTATCGGGTCATCCCTACGAGCAGTACTTC	CAISVSGHPYEQYF
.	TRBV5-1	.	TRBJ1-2	TGCGCCAGCAGCTCCCTGAGGGGGGAGCTCGACTATGGCTACACCTTC	CASSSLRGELDYGYTF
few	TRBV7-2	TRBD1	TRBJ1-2	TGTGCCAGCAGCTATGGACAGGGAATGCGGGGCTACACCTTC	CASSYGQGMRGYTF
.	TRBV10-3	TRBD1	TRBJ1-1	TGTGCCATCAGTGAGGGGGGACAGTCGAACACTGAAGCTTTCTTT	CAISEGGQSNTEAFF
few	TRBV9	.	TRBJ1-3	TGTGCCAGCAGCGTAGCACAGTCTCTCTCTGGAAACACCATATATTTT	CASSVAQSLSGNTIYF
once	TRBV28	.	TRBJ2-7	TGTGCCAGCAGCGTAGTGACCTACGAGCAGTACTTC	CASSVVTYEQYF
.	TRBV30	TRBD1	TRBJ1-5	TGTGCCTGGAGTGTTTTCGGGACAGGCCTTAGCAATCAGCCCCAGCATTTT	CAWSVFGTGLSNQPQHF
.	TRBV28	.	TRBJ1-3	TGTGCCAGCAGTCAGTTCTCTGGAAACACCATATATTTT	CASSQFSGNTIYF
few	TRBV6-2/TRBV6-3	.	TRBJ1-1	TGTGCCAGCAGTTTGATTCCGAACACTGAAGCTTTCTTT	CASSLIPNTEAFF
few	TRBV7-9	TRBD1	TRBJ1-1	TGTGCCAGCAGGATCTCCGGGACAGGGGGCCTTGAAGCTTTCTTT	CASRISGTGGLEAFF
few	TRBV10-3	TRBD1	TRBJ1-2	TGTGCCATCACCACAGGGGACCGGGGCGGCTACACCTTC	CAITTGDRGGYTF
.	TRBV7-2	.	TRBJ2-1	TGTGCCAGCAGCCGTCAGACTAGTAGGTTCGCCAATGAGCAGTTCTTC	CASSRQTSRFANEQFF
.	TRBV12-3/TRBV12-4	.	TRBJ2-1	TGTGCCAGCAGTTCGGAGGGGGGGGCCTACAATGAGCAGTTCTTC	CASSSEGGAYNEQFF
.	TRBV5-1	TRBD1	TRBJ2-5	TGCGCCAGCTTCGGACAGGGCTGGGAGACCCAGTACTTC	CASFGQGWETQYF
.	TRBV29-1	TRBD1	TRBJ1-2	TGCAGCGTTGAGGACAGGAGTGGCTACACCTTC	CSVEDRSGYTF
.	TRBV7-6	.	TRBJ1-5	TGTGCCAGCAGCTTAGAAACAGGGCGTCGGGGTCAGCCCCAGCATTTT	CASSLETGRRGQPQHF
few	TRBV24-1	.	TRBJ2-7	TGTGCCACCAGTGATTTGGGACTTTCTCTAACCTACGAGCAGTACTTC	CATSDLGLSLTYEQYF
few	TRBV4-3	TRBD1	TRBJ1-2	TGCGCCAGCAGCCAAGTGGGACAGGGCCCTTTGGGCTACACCTTC	CASSQVGQGPLGYTF
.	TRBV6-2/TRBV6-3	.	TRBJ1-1	TGTGCCAGCAGGAGGGAGGGGAACACTGAAGCTTTCTTT	CASRREGNTEAFF
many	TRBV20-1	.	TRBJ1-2	TGCAGTGCTCACCCAAACGGTATCTATGGCTACACCTTC	CSAHPNGIYGYTF
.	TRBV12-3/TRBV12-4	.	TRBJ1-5	TGTGCCAGCAGTTTCATTGGCAATCAGCCCCAGCATTTT	CASSFIGNQPQHF
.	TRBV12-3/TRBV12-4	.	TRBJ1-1	TGTGCCAGCAGTTCACAGGTGTTCACTGAAGCTTTCTTT	CASSSQVFTEAFF
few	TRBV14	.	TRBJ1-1	TGTGCCAGCAGCCGCCTCAGAGAGAACACTGAAGCTTTCTTT	CASSRLRENTEAFF
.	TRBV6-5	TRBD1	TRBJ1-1	TGTGCCAGCAGCCCCTGGACAGGGAGTAACACTGAAGCTTTCTTT	CASSPWTGSNTEAFF
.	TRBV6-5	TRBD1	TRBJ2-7	TGTGCCAGCAGCCAACAGGGGGCTGCCTACGAGCAGTACTTC	CASSQQGAAYEQYF
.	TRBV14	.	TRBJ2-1	TGTGCCAGCAGCCACCAGCAGGGTTACAATGAGCAGTTCTTC	CASSHQQGYNEQFF
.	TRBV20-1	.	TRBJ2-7	TGCAGTGCTACCGGGACTTTCGAACAGTACTTC	CSATGTFEQYF
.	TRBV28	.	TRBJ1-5	TGTGCCAGCCACCAAGGACACTCCAATCAGCCCCAGCATTTT	CASHQGHSNQPQHF
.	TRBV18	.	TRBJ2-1	TGTGCCAGCTCACCGAGGGAATTAGGTGAGCAGTTCTTC	CASSPRELGEQFF
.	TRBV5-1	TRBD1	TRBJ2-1	TGCGCCAGCAGCTTAGAAGGACAGGGGACTAACAATGAGCAGTTCTTC	CASSLEGQGTNNEQFF
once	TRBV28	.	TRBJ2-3	TGTGCCAGCAGTACTCAAACAGGGAAGACTAGCACAGATACGCAGTATTTT	CASSTQTGKTSTDTQYF
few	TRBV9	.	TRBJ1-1	TGTGCCAGCAGCTCCTCAGGGGCGGGACCCCCGCGGACTGAAGCTTTCTTT	CASSSSGAGPPRTEAFF
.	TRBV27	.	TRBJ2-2	TGTGCCAGCAGTTTGGCTTCGCCCGGGGAGCTGTTTTTT	CASSLASPGELFF
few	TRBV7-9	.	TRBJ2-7	TGTGCCAGCAGCCCAACCTCTCAGCCTCCCCTCTACGAGCAGTACTTC	CASSPTSQPPLYEQYF
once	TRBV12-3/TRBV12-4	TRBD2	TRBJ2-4	TGTGCCAGCAGTTTAGCTGGCGCTAGCGGTAACATTCAGTACTTC	CASSLAGASGNIQYF
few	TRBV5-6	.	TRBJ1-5	TGTGCCAGCAGCTTCCGACCGAGCAATCAGCCCCAGCATTTT	CASSFRPSNQPQHF
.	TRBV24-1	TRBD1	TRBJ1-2	TGTGCCACCAGTGATCGACAGGGGAACTTGAGAGGCTACACCTTC	CATSDRQGNLRGYTF
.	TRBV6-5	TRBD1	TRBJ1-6	TGTGCCAGCAGTTCCTCCACAGGGGGGAGTTCACCCCTCCACTTT	CASSSSTGGSSPLHF
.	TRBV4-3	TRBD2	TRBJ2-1	TGCGCCAGCAGCCAAGATACAGCGGGAACAAGCGATGAGCAGTTCTTC	CASSQDTAGTSDEQFF
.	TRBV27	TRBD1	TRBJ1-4	TGTGCCAGCAGTTCGACAGGGGAGGGTGATGAAAAACTGTTTTTT	CASSSTGEGDEKLFF
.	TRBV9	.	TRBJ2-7	TGTGCCAGCAGCGTAGCTCCTTACGAGCAGTACTTC	CASSVAPYEQYF
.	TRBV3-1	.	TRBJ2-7	TGTGCCAGCAGCCAAACGGGCCACGAGCAGTACTTC	CASSQTGHEQYF
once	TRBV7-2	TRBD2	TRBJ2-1	TGTGCCAGCAGCTTAGCGGGAGGGGCGATTGATGAGCAGTTCTTC	CASSLAGGAIDEQFF
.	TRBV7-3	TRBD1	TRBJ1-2	TGTGCCAGCAGTCACGGACAGGGGGCGGGAGGCTACACCTTC	CASSHGQGAGGYTF
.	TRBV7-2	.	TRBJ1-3	TGTGCCAGCGGACCGGAGGGGCGAGGAAACACCATATATTTT	CASGPEGRGNTIYF
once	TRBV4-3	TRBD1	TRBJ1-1	TGCGCCAGCAGCTTCCGACAGGGGTATAACACTGAAGCTTTCTTT	CASSFRQGYNTEAFF
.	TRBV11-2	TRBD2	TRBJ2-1	TGTGCCAGCAGCTTAGAAATAGCGGGAGAGTATTACAATGAGCAGTTCTTC	CASSLEIAGEYYNEQFF
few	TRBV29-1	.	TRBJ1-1	TGCAGCGTTCTTGATTCGAACACTGAAGCTTTCTTT	CSVLDSNTEAFF
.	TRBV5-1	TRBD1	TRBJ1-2	TGCGCCAGCAGCTTGGGACCAACAGGGGGCACGTATGGCTACACCTTC	CASSLGPTGGTYGYTF
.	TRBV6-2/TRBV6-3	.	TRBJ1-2	TGCGCCAGCAGTTACTCGGCAGAGCCCGGGGACTATGGCTACACCTTC	CASSYSAEPGDYGYTF
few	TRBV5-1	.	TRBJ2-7	TGCGCCAGCAGCTTAGGGAGCACCTACGAGCAGTACTTC	CASSLGSTYEQYF
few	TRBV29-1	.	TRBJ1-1	TGCAGCGTTGACCGGGGGGATAACACTGAAGCTTTCTTT	CSVDRGDNTEAFF
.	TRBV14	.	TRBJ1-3	TGTGCCAGCAGCCCCCAACTTTCTGGAGTAAACACCATATATTTT	CASSPQLSGVNTIYF
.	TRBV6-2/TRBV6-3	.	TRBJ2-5	TGTGCCAGCAGTTACGTCGAGGGGGTGGAGACCCAGTACTTC	CASSYVEGVETQYF
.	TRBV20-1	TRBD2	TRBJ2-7	TGCAGTGCTTTTAGCGGGAGAAGCCACGAGCAGTACTTC	CSAFSGRSHEQYF
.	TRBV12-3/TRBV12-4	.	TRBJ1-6	TGTGCCAGCAGTTGGGGCGGAGCCGCTTATAATTCACCCCTCCACTTT	CASSWGGAAYNSPLHF
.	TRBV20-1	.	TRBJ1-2	TGCAGTGCTAGAGAGAAGGGCAAGCGCTACACCTTC	CSAREKGKRYTF
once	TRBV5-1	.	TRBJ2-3	TGCGCCAGCAGCTTGGTGGGCCTAGCGGCAAAGGGGGCAGATACGCAGTATTTT	CASSLVGLAAKGADTQYF